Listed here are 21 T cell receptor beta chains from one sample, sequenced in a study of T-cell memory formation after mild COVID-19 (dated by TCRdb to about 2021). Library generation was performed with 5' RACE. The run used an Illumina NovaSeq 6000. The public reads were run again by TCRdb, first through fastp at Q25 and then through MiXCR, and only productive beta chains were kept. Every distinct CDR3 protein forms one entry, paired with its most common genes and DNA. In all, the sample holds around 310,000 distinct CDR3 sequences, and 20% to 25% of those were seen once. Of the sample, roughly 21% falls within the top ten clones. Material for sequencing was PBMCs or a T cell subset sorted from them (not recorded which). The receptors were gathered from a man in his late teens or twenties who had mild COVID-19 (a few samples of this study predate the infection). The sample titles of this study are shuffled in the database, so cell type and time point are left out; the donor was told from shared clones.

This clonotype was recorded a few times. The CDR3 DNA is TGCGCCAGCCACCCGTGGACAGGGCTGGGGGAGCTGTTTTTT. This translates into CASHPWTGLGELFF. The rearrangement uses TRBV5-1 and TRBJ2-2; TRBD1 agrees at 8 bases. After removal of 7 bases from V and 8 bases from J, the junction contained 10 bases not matched to a gene. The CDR3 spans 14 residues. Germline V gene sequence: CDR1 SGHRS, CDR2 YFSETQ. Using reference TRBV5-1 and TRBJ2-2 for the parts outside the CDR3, the full variable domain is KAGVTQTPRYLIKTRGQQVTLSCSPISGHRSVSWYQQTPGQGLQFLFEYFSETQRNKGNFPGRFSGRQFSNSRSEMNVSTLELGDSALYLCASHPWTGLGELFFGEGSRLTVL.

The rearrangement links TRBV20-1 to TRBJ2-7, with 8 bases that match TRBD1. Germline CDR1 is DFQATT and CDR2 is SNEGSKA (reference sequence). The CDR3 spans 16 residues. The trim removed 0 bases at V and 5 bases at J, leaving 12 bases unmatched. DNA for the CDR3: TGCAGTGCTAGAGAGCAGGGGGCAGGGCCCTTCAACGAGCAGTACTTC. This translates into CSAREQGAGPFNEQYF.

This chain's CDR3 is CSATSPGLAVYNEQFF. CDR3 DNA sequence: TGCAGTGCTACGTCTCCGGGACTAGCGGTTTACAATGAGCAGTTCTTC. The chain employs TRBV20-1 and TRBJ2-1; 11 bases match TRBD2. J gave up 4 bases and V 4 bases, and 9 bases lay outside the gene matches. CDR1 is DFQATT and CDR2 is SNEGSKA in the germline V gene (reference sequence). The length of the CDR3 is 16 residues.

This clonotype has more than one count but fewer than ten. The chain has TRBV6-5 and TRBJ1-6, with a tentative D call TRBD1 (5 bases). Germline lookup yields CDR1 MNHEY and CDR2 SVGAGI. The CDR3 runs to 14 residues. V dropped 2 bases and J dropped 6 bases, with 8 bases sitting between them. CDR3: CASSYKGFNSPLHF. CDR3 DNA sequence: TGTGCCAGCAGTTACAAGGGGTTTAATTCACCCCTCCACTTT.

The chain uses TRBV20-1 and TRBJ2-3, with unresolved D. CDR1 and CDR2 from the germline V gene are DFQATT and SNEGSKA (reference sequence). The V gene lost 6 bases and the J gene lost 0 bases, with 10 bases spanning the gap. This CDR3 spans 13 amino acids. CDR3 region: CSAPTVSTDTQYF. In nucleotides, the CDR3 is TGCAGTGCCCCGACGGTTAGCACAGATACGCAGTATTTT.

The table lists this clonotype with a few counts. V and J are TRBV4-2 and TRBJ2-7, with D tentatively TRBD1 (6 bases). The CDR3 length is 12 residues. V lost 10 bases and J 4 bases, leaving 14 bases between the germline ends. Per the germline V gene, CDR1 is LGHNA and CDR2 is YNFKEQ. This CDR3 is CATSGVAYEQYF. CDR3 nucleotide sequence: TGTGCCACCTCAGGGGTGGCTTACGAGCAGTACTTC.

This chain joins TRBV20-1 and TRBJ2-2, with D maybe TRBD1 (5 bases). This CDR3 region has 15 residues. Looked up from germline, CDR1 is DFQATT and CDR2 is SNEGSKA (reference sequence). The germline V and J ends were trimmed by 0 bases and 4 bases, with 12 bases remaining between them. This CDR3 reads CSARDYRQGTGELFF. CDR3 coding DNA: TGCAGTGCTAGAGATTATCGGCAGGGCACCGGGGAGCTGTTTTTT.

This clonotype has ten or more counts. The CDR3 sequence: CASSFLLSDTDTQYF. CDR3 DNA: TGTGCCAGCAGCTTTTTGCTTTCTGACACAGATACGCAGTATTTT. This sequence joins TRBV7-9 and TRBJ2-3; D gene uncertain. The CDR3 has 15 residues. The germline V gene encodes CDR1 SEHNR and CDR2 FQNEAQ (reference sequence). The ends were cut back, 3 bases at V and 2 bases at J, with 12 bases in the middle.

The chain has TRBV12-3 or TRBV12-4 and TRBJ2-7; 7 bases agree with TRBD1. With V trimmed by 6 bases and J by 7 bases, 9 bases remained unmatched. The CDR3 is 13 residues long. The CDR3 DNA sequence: TGTGCCAGCAGATCTACAGGGGCCCCTGAGCAGTACTTC. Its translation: CASRSTGAPEQYF.

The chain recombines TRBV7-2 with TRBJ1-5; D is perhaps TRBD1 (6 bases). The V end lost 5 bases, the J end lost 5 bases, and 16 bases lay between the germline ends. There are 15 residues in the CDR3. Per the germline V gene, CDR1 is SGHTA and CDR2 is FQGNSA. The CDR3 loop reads CASSQLGRGDQPQHF. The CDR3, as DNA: TGTGCCAGCAGCCAACTAGGCAGGGGAGATCAGCCCCAGCATTTT.

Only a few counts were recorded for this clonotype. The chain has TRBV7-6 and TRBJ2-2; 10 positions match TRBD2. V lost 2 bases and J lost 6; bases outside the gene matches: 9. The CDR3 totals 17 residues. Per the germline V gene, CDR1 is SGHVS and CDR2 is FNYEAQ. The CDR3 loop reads CASSLSTSLAGAGELFF. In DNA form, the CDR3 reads TGTGCCAGCAGCTTATCAACGAGTCTAGCGGGGGCCGGGGAGCTGTTTTTT. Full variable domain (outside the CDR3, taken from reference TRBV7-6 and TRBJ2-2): GAGVSQSPRYKVTKRGQDVALRCDPISGHVSLYWYRQALGQGPEFLTYFNYEAQQDKSGLPNDRFSAERPEGSISTLTIQRTEQRDSAMYRCASSLSTSLAGAGELFFGEGSRLTVL.

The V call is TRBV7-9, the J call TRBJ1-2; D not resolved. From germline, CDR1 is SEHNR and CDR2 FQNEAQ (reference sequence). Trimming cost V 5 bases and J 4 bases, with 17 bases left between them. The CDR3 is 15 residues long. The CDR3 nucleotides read TGTGCCAGCAGCCCTGGGAGAGTCCTCGGCTATGGCTACACCTTC. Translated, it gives CASSPGRVLGYGYTF.

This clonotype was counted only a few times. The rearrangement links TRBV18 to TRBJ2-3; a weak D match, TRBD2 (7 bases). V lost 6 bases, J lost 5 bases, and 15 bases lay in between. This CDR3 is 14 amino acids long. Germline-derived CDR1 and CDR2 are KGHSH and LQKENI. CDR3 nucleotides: TGTGCCAGCTCGATGGGGGGGCGTGAAGATACGCAGTATTTT. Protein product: CASSMGGREDTQYF. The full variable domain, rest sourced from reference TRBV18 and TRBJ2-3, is NAGVMQNPRHLVRRRGQEARLRCSPMKGHSHVYWYRQLPEEGLKFMVYLQKENIIDESGMPKERFSAEFPKEGPSILRIQQVVRGDSAAYFCASSMGGREDTQYFGPGTRLTVL.

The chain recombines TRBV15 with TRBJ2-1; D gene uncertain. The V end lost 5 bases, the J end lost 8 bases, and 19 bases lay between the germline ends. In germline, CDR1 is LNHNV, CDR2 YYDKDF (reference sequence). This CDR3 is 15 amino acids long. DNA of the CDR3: TGTGCCACCAGCCCTAGAAAAGGGTCCATCCATGAGCAGTTCTTC. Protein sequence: CATSPRKGSIHEQFF.

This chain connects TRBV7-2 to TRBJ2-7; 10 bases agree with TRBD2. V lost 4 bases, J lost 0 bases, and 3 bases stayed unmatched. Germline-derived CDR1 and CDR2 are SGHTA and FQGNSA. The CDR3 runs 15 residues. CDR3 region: CASSSSGGPSYEQYF. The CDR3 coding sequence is TGTGCCAGCAGCTCTAGCGGGGGACCCTCCTACGAGCAGTACTTC.

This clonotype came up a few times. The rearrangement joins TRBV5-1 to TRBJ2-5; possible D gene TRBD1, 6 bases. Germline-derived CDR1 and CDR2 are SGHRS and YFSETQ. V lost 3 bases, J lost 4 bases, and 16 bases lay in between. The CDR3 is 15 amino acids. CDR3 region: CASSSTRQALETQYF. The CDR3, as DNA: TGCGCCAGCAGCTCCACCCGACAGGCGCTAGAGACCCAGTACTTC.

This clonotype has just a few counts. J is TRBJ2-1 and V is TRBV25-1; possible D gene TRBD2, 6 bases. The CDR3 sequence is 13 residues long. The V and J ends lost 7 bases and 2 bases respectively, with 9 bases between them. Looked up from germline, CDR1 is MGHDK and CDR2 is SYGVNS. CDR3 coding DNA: TGTGCCAGCACTAGCGCAGCCTACAATGAGCAGTTCTTC. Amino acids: CASTSAAYNEQFF.

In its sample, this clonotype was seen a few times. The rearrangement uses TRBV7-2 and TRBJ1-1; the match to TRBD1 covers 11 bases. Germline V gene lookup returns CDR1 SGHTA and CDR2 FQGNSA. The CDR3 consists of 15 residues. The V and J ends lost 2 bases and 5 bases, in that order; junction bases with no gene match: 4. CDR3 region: CASSLFGTGGTEAFF. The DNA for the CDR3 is TGTGCCAGCAGCTTATTTGGGACAGGGGGGACTGAAGCTTTCTTT.

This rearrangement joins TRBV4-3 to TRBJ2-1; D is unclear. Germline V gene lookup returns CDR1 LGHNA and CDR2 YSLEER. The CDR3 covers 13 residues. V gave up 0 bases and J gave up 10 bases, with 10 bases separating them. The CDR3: CASSQDPMEEQFF. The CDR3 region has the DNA TGCGCCAGCAGCCAAGATCCAATGGAAGAGCAGTTCTTC.

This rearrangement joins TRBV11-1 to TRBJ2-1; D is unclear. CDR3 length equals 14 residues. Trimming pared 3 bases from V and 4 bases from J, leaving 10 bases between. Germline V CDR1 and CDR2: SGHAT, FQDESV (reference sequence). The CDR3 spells CASSLRTTYNEQFF. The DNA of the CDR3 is TGTGCCAGCAGCTTGAGGACCACTTACAATGAGCAGTTCTTC. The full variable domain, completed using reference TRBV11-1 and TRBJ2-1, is EAEVAQSPRYKITEKSQAVAFWCDPISGHATLYWYRQILGQGPELLVQFQDESVVDDSQLPKDRFSAERLKGVDSTLKIQPAELGDSAMYLCASSLRTTYNEQFFGPGTRLTVL.

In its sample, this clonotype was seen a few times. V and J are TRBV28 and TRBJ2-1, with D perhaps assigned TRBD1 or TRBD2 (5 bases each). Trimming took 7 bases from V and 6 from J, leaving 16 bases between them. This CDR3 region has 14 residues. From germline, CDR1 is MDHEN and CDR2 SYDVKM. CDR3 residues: CASILRGSINEQFF. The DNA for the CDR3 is TGTGCCAGCATCCTCCGGGGCTCCATCAATGAGCAGTTCTTC.